This T cell receptor (beta chain) was sequenced in a study of radiation and T cells in renal cell carcinoma. Regarding the study as a whole: In blood, top tumor clones expanded by 2 weeks, shrinking by 4.

Measured with immunoSEQ multiplex PCR; TCRdb has only the in-frame clones, and not every one. The sample consists of about 78,000 clones, about 89% of them appearing once. Time point defined: blood 4 weeks post-SBRT, at nephrectomy. Treatment: 15 Gy SBRT to primary tumor, nephrectomy 4 weeks later. Blood was sampled at baseline, 2 weeks and 4 weeks after SBRT. The tumor was a clear cell renal cell carcinoma. The CDR3 length is 14 residues. Between the trimmed V and J ends, which lost 7 bases and 7 bases, there was a span of 17 bases. CDR1 is SGHNT, CDR2 YENEEA, per germline. To note about this clone: Antigen: not known.

This sequence originates from a woman aged 70-85 years with renal cell carcinoma. This chain uses TRBV11-3 with TRBJ1-3, with D possibly being TRBD1 (5 bases). This specimen was blood, taken from a patient whose treatment included radiotherapy and nephrectomy. Here the CDR3 reads CASTPDSYANTIYF. The CDR3 DNA reads TGTGCCAGCACCCCCGACAGTTACGCTAACACCATATATTTT.